This T cell receptor beta chain was obtained from a study of shared clonotypes between healthy human individuals (dated by TCRdb to between 2020 and 2021). Study-wide context: A couple of women and a few men aged 18 to 49 years were included in the cohort. For each donor, CD4 naive and CD4 memory were each given three plates, CD8 naive was given two plates, and CD8 memory was given one plate. To estimate repertoire size and how much clonotypes are shared between individuals, the study performed deep sequencing of blood TCR repertoires from five healthy adults. To increase sequencing depth and limit assay-specific biases, TCR repertoire library preparation and sequencing were carried out by different laboratories using diverse techniques. Between about 0.9 and 10 billion PBMCs per donor were obtained by leukapheresis. The study at large found these results: Based on pairwise subsampling, the degree of clonotype sharing among donors was expected to be affected by sequencing depth. Naive subsets generally had larger estimated clonotype richness than memory subsets. The small number of donors limited the genetic and exposure-history diversity represented. Incomplete sequencing was indicated by rarefaction of sorted-subset datasets, despite the large sequencing depth. Sampling was limited to blood, and TCR repertoires in tissue likely differ from TCR repertoires in blood. Sharing across four donors was observed for 4.5% to 6.5% of naive CD4, over 3% of naive CD8, 2% to 2.5% of memory CD4, and roughly 0.4% of memory CD8 clonotypes. Higher generation probabilities were observed for clonotypes shared by all four sorted-subset donors than for non-shared clonotypes.

Donors were healthy HIV-negative adults with no recently reported acute infections or vaccinations. Every donor was a Caucasian adult living in Nashville, Tennessee, USA. CD4+ T cells were enriched by magnetic negative selection, after which naive cells were positively selected on CD45RA and the negative fraction was taken as the memory subset. After blood collection by leukapheresis, PBMCs were isolated using Ficoll-Histopaque density gradient centrifugation and then cryopreserved in the vapor phase of liquid nitrogen. Purity and quantity of every magnetically sorted T cell population were checked by analytical flow cytometry. Genomic DNA was isolated from every sorted fraction and measured by UV absorbance on a Nanodrop 2000c. Concerning this clone itself: The clone's antigen remains unknown. It has no much larger one-base neighbor in the sample; base qualities were not kept.

Using the deep immunoSEQ assay, multiplex PCR amplified TCR CDR3 regions from genomic DNA. Genomic DNA extracted from each cell subset was distributed evenly over all wells of several immunoSEQ 96-well plates, and each plate served as one replicate. For sorted subsets, around 0.2 ug genomic DNA, equal to some 30,000 T cell genomes, was loaded into each replicate PCR. Purified libraries were measured with a Qubit 3.0 fluorometer, size-checked on a Bioanalyzer 2100, and measured again with the KAPA Library Quantification kit. Every immunoSEQ 96-well plate was sequenced on a dedicated single-read 150-cycle Illumina NextSeq 550 flow cell. From the authors' description of their analysis: Because only junctional sequences without quality scores were contained in the immunoSEQ output, filtering matching that applied to full-length reads could not be performed. Sequences were annotated with PyIR, a Python wrapper for IgBLAST v1.9, using IMGT germline references to assign V/J genes and CDR3. Any read was removed if the V/J assignment was weak (E-value above 1e-6), the CDR3 was missing, or the read contained stop codons, out-of-frame junctions, or ambiguous translated residues. V3J clonotypes were defined as sequences sharing the same inferred V gene, J gene, and CDR3 amino acid sequence. To compute the percentage overlap between repertoires, the number of shared unique clonotypes was divided by the size of the smaller repertoire. Three approaches were used to assess repertoire richness: RTK rarefaction, the Chao1 estimator, and Recon v2.1 estimates of unobserved clonotypes. For all TCRbeta clonotypes obtained by the gDNA method from four donors, generation probabilities were computed with OLGA. Drawn from immuneACCESS, this table holds only the in-frame rearrangements with V and J called that TCRdb kept. Clones are partly lost; checked studies trace under half to an unresolved V gene and leave the rest unexplained. For V, J and clone size, that table is used; D and trimming come from the DNA. This sample comprises over a million clones, roughly 97% of them detected only once. Jointly, the top ten make up approximately 1.1% of the sample.

The receptor was isolated from a man aged 30 to 45 in good health. Sample: naive CD4+ T cells sorted from blood. This sample's cell subset or site label indicates: CD45RA+ positively selected.

The DNA sequence reads TGCGCCAGCAGTGTCGGGACTTCCCCCCCCTACAATGAGCAGTTCTTC. This encodes CASSVGTSPPYNEQFF. The chain couples TRBV10-1 to TRBJ2-1; the D region possibly corresponds to TRBD2 (6 bases align). V loses 4 bases, J loses 2 bases, and the germline ends lie 15 bases apart. Spanning cysteine to phenylalanine, the CDR3 consists of 16 amino acids. Just the 48-base CDR3 DNA is kept, in frame starting at base 1. As encoded in the germline V gene (reference sequence), CDR1 is WNHNN while CDR2 is SYGVQD.